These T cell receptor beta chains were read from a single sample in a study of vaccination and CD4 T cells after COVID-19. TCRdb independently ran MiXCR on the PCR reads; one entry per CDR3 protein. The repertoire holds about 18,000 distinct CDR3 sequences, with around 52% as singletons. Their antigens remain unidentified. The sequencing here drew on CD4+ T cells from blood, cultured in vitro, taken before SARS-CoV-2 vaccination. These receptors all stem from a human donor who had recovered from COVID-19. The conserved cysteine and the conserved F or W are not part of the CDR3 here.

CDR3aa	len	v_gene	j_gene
ASSLDGWGAEQF	12	TRBV7-9	TRBJ2-1
ASSMRDKITETQY	13	TRBV19	TRBJ2-5
ASSLDGASGNTDTQY	15	TRBV7-2	TRBJ2-3
STGGGGVYGAGGYGYT	16	TRBV20-1	TRBJ1-2
ASSIGQFSYEQY	12	TRBV19	TRBJ2-7
ASSRDIRREGRIETQY	16	TRBV11-2	TRBJ2-5
SAAGPHQYSNQPQH	14	TRBV20-1	TRBJ1-5
SAWDTRVMDTQY	12	TRBV20-1	TRBJ2-3
ASMHRDRAYGYT	12	TRBV19	TRBJ1-2
ASRSQGYGYT	10	TRBV19	TRBJ1-2
ASSWVRNTEAF	11	TRBV6-5	TRBJ1-1
ASSAIGDTIY	10	TRBV25-1	TRBJ1-3
ASSLGTGFTEAF	12	TRBV6-2/TRBV6-3	TRBJ1-1
SARVGIMSTEAF	12	TRBV20-1	TRBJ1-1
ASMTRVSYNSPLH	13	TRBV6-1	TRBJ1-6
ASSSYHTGEQF	11	TRBV7-9	TRBJ2-1
ASSPGRANTEAF	12	TRBV4-1	TRBJ1-1
ASSFEGAGTEAF	12	TRBV7-2	TRBJ1-1
SARDLRRERRYT	12	TRBV20-1	TRBJ1-2
ASSPRGSQETQY	12	TRBV18	TRBJ2-5
SARSRQSPNTEAF	13	TRBV20-1	TRBJ1-1
ASSFQGLAEYNEQF	14	TRBV7-2	TRBJ2-1
ASSRLLVPNEQF	12	TRBV19	TRBJ2-1
ASKPRDSLGTEAF	13	TRBV28	TRBJ1-1
ASSRDREPYEQY	12	TRBV5-1	TRBJ2-7
ASSPSDSYNEQF	12	TRBV7-9	TRBJ2-1
ATRRGTDEKLF	11	TRBV15	TRBJ1-4
ASRPGTSEQY	10	TRBV28	TRBJ2-7
ASSYPSGGQREAF	13	TRBV6-2/TRBV6-3	TRBJ1-1
ASSFWGQHHQPQH	13	TRBV27	TRBJ1-5
ASKRYGTGGVGYT	13	TRBV28	TRBJ1-2
ASSLAPGSGYGYT	13	TRBV7-2	TRBJ1-2
ASRRGANTGELF	12	TRBV12-3/TRBV12-4	TRBJ2-2
ASREAF	6	TRBV2	TRBJ1-1